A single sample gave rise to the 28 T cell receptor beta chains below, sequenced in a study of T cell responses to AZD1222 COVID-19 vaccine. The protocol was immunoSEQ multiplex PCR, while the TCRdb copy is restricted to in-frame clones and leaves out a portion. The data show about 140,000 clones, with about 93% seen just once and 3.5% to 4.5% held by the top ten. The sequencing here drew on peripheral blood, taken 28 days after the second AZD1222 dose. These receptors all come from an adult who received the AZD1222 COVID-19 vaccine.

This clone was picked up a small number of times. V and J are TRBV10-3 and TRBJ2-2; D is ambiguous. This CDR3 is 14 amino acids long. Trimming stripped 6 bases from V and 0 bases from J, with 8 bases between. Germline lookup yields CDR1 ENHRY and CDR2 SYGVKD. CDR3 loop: CAIRASANTGELFF. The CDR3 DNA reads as TGTGCCATCAGAGCCTCAGCGAACACCGGGGAGCTGTTTTTT.

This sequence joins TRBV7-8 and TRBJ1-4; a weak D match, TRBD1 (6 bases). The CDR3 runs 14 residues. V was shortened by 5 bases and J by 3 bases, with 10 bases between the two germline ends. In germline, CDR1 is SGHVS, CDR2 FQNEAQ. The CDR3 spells CASSADRANEKLFF. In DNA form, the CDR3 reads TGTGCCAGCAGCGCGGACAGAGCTAATGAAAAACTGTTTTTT.

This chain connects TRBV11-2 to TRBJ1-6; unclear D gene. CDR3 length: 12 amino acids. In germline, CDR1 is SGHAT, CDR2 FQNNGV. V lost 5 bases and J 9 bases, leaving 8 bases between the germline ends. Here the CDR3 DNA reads TGTGCCAGCAGCACACCCCTTTCACCCCTCCACTTT. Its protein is CASSTPLSPLHF. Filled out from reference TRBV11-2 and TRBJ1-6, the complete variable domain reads EAGVAQSPRYKIIEKRQSVAFWCNPISGHATLYWYQQILGQGPKLLIQFQNNGVVDDSQLPKDRFSAERLKGVDSTLKIQPAKLEDSAVYLCASSTPLSPLHFGNGTRLTVT.

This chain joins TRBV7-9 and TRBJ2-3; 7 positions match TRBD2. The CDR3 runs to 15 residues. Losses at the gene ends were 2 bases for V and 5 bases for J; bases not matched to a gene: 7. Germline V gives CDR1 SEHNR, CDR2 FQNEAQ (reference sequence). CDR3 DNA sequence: TGTGCCAGCAGCTTAATGGGGGGGGTCGAAGATACGCAGTATTTT. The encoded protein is CASSLMGGVEDTQYF.

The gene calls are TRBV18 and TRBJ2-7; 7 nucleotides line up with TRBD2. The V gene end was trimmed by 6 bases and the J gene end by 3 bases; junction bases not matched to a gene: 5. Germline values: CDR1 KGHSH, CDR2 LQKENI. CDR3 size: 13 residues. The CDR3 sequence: CASSREPDYEQYF. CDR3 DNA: TGTGCCAGCTCGCGGGAGCCCGACTACGAGCAGTACTTC. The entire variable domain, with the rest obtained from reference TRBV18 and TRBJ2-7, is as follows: NAGVMQNPRHLVRRRGQEARLRCSPMKGHSHVYWYRQLPEEGLKFMVYLQKENIIDESGMPKERFSAEFPKEGPSILRIQQVVRGDSAAYFCASSREPDYEQYFGPGTRLTVT.

CDR3 nucleotide sequence: TGTGCCAGCAGCACCCCTCGGCGGGGGATAGGGTACGAGCAGTACTTC. Translation gives CASSTPRRGIGYEQYF. This chain connects TRBV7-2 to TRBJ2-7, with 7 bases that match TRBD2. V shed 5 bases and J 4 bases; nucleotides not matched to a gene: 14. Germline CDR1 SGHTA, CDR2 FQGNSA. The CDR3 runs to 16 residues.

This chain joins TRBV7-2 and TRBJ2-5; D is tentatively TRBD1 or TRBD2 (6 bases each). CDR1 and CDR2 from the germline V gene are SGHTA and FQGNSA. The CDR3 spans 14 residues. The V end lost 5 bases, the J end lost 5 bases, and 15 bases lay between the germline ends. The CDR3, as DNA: TGTGCCAGCAGCGACGGGGGCAGGGTCGAGACCCAGTACTTC. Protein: CASSDGGRVETQYF.

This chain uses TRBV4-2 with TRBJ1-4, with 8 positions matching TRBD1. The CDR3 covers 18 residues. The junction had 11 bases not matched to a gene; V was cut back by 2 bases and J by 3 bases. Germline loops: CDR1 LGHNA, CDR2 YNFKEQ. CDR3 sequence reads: CASSQSAPGTGSNEKLFF. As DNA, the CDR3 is TGTGCCAGCAGCCAATCCGCCCCCGGGACAGGCTCTAATGAAAAACTGTTTTTT.

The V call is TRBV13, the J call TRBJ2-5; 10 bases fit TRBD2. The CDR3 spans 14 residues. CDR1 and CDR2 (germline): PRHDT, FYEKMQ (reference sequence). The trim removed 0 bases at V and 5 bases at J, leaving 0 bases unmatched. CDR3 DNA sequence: TGTGCCAGCAGCTTAGGGGGACTAGCGGAGACCCAGTACTTC. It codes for CASSLGGLAETQYF.

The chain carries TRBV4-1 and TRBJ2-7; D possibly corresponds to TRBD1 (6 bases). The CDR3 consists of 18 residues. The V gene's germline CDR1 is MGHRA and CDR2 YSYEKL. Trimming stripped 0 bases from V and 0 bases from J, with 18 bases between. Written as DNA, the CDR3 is TGCGCCAGCAGCCAAGATCCTCCCGTGGGGGCCCTCTCCTACGAGCAGTACTTC. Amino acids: CASSQDPPVGALSYEQYF.

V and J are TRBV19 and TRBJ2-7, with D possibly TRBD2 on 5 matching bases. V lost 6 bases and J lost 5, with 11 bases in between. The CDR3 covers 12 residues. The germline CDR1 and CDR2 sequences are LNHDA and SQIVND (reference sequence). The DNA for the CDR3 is TGTGCCAGTAGCCCCCCCGGGAACGAGCAGTACTTC. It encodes CASSPPGNEQYF.

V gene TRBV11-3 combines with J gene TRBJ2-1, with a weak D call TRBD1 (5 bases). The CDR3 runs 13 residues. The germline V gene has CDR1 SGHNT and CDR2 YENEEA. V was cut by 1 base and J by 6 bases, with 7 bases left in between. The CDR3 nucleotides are TGTGCCAGCAGCTTAGGACAGTCCAATGAGCAGTTCTTC. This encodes CASSLGQSNEQFF.

CDR3 sequence: CASSPHGGGRLSSGNTIYF. The CDR3 bases are TGTGCCAGCAGCCCCCATGGAGGGGGCAGGCTATCTAGTGGAAACACCATATATTTT. The chain has TRBV9 and TRBJ1-3, with 7 bases fitting TRBD1. The germline V gene has CDR1 SGDLS and CDR2 YYNGEE. J was trimmed by 3 bases and V by 4 bases; bases with no gene match: 19. CDR3 size: 19 residues.

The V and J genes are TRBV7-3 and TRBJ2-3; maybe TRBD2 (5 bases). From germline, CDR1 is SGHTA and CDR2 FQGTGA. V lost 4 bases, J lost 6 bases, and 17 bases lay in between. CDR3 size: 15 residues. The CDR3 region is CASSSGLTTWDTQYF. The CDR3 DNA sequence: TGTGCCAGCAGCTCCGGACTCACTACGTGGGATACGCAGTATTTT.

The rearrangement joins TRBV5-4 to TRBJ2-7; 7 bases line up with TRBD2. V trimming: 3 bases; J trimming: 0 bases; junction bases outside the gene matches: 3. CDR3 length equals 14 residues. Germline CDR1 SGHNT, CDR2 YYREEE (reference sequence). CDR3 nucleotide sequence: TGTGCCAGCAGCTCGGGACTAAGCTCCTACGAGCAGTACTTC. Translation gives CASSSGLSSYEQYF.

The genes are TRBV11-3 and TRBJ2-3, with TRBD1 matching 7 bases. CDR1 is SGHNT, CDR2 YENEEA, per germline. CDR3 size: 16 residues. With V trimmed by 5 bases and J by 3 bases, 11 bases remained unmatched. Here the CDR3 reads CASSLRTTGYTDTQYF. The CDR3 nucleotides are TGTGCCAGCAGCCTAAGGACGACAGGGTATACAGATACGCAGTATTTT.

Here the CDR3 reads CSVGTGPTEAFF. As DNA, the CDR3 is TGCAGCGTGGGAACAGGGCCCACTGAAGCTTTCTTT. The chain carries TRBV29-1 and TRBJ1-1; TRBD1 is a possible D gene (6 bases). This CDR3 is 12 amino acids long. V lost 6 bases to trimming and J lost 4 bases, with 12 bases between them. Germline V gene data show CDR1 as SQVTM and CDR2 as ANQGSEA. The full variable domain, rest sourced from reference TRBV29-1 and TRBJ1-1, is SAVISQKPSRDICQRGTSLTIQCQVDSQVTMMFWYRQQPGQSLTLIATANQGSEATYESGFVIDKFPISRPNLTFSTLTVSNMSPEDSSIYLCSVGTGPTEAFFGQGTRLTVV.

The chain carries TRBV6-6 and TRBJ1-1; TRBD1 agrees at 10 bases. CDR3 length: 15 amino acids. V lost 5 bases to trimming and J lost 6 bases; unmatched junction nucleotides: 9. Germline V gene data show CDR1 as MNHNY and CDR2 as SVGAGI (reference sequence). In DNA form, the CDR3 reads TGTGCCAGCAGTAAACCGGGACAGGGGAGCGCTGAAGCTTTCTTT. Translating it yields CASSKPGQGSAEAFF.

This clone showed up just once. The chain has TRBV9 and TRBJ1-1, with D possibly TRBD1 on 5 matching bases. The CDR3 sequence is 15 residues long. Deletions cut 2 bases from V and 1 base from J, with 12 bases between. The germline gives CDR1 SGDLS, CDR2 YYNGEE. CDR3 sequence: CASSVGGGPNTEAFF. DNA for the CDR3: TGTGCCAGCAGCGTGGGGGGAGGCCCGAACACTGAAGCTTTCTTT. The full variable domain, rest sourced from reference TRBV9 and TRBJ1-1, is DSGVTQTPKHLITATGQRVTLRCSPRSGDLSVYWYQQSLDQGLQFLIQYYNGEERAKGNILERFSAQQFPDLHSELNLSSLELGDSALYFCASSVGGGPNTEAFFGQGTRLTVV.

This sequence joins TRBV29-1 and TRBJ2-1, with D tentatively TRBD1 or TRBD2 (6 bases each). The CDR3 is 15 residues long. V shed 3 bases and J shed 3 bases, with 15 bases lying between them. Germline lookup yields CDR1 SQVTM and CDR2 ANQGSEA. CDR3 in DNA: TGCAGCGTTGAGGGGGGCTCCGACCTCTACAATGAGCAGTTCTTC. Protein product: CSVEGGSDLYNEQFF.

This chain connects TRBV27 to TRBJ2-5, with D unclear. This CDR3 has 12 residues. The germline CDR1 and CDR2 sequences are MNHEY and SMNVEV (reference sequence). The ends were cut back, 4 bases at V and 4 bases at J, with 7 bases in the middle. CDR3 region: CASSSSGETQYF. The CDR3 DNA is TGTGCCAGCAGTTCCTCAGGAGAGACCCAGTACTTC.

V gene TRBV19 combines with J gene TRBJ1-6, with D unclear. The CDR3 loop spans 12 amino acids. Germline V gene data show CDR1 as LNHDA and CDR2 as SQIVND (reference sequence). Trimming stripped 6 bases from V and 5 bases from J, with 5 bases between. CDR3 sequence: CASRVHNSPLHF. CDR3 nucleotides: TGTGCCAGTAGGGTTCATAATTCACCCCTCCACTTT. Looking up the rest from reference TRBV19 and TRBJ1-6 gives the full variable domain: DGGITQSPKYLFRKEGQNVTLSCEQNLNHDAMYWYRQDPGQGLRLIYYSQIVNDFQKGDIAEGYSVSREKKESFPLTVTSAQKNPTAFYLCASRVHNSPLHFGNGTRLTVT.

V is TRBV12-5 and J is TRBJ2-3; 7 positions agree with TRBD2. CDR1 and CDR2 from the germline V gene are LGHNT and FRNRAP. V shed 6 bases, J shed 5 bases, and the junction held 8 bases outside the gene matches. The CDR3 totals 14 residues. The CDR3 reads CASGPGGSIDTQYF. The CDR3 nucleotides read TGTGCTAGTGGCCCGGGGGGATCCATAGATACGCAGTATTTT.

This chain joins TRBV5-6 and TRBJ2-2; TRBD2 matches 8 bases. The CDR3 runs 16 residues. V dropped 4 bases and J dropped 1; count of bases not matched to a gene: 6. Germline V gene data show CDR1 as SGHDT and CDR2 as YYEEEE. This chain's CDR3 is CASSPGGGMNTGELFF. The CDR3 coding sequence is TGTGCCAGCAGCCCGGGCGGGGGGATGAACACCGGGGAGCTGTTTTTT.

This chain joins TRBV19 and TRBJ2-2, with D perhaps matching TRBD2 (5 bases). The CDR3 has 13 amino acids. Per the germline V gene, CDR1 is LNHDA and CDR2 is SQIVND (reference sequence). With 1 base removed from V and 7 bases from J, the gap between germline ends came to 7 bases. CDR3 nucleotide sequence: TGTGCCAGTAGTATAGGAGGGCTCGGGGAGCTGTTTTTT. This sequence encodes CASSIGGLGELFF.

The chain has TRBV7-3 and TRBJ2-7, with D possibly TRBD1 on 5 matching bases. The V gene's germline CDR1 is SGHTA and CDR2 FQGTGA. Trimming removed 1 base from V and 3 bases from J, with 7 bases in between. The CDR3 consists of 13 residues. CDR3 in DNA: TGTGCCAGCAGCTTAAACCAGGGCTACGAGCAGTACTTC. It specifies CASSLNQGYEQYF.

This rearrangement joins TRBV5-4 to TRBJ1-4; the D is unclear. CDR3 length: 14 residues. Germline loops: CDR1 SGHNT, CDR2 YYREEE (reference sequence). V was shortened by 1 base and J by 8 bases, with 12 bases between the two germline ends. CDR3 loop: CASSLLGGGEKLFF. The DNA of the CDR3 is TGTGCCAGCAGCTTGTTAGGAGGAGGAGAAAAACTGTTTTTT. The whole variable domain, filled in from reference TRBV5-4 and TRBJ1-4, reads ETGVTQSPTHLIKTRGQQVTLRCSSQSGHNTVSWYQQALGQGPQFIFQYYREEENGRGNFPPRFSGLQFPNYSSELNVNALELDDSALYLCASSLLGGGEKLFFGSGTQLSVL.

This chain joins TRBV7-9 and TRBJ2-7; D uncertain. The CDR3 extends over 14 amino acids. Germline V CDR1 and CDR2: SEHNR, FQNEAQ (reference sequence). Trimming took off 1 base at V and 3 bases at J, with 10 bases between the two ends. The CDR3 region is CASSLGGSGYEQYF. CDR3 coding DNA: TGTGCCAGCAGCTTAGGGGGTAGTGGCTACGAGCAGTACTTC.